This TCR beta chain emerged from a study of shared clonotypes between healthy human individuals. Study-level information: For every donor, three CD4 naive, three CD4 memory, two CD8 naive and one CD8 memory plates were used. Study-wide results and caveats: On the whole, naive subsets had larger estimated richness than memory subsets had.

V shed 3 bases and J shed 5 bases, with 20 bases lying between them. The germline gives CDR1 LGHNA, CDR2 YNFKEQ. This CDR3 comprises 17 residues. About this clone itself: What it binds is unknown.

Measured with immunoSEQ multiplex PCR; TCRdb has only the in-frame clones, and not every one. Counted here are roughly 2.1 million clones, approximately 94% occurring once; the ten biggest clones make up 1.5% to 2%. Terminally differentiated effector memory CD45RA+ cells were excluded from the naive CD8 cells, which were CD45RO-negative and positively selected for CCR7. The healthy adult donors were HIV-negative and reported no recent acute infections or vaccinations. This receptor was taken from a man younger than 30 in good health. Some clones in this sample may be carry-over from other donors' samples. The chain employs TRBV4-2 and TRBJ2-1; D not certain. Sequenced: naive CD8+ T cells from PBMCs. CDR3 region: CASSQEGVAFEHNEQFF. CDR3 nucleotides: TGTGCCAGCAGCCAGGAAGGAGTAGCCTTCGAGCACAATGAGCAGTTCTTC.